The clone carrying this T cell receptor beta chain was observed a handful of times. In germline, CDR1 is SGHRS, CDR2 YFSETQ. This CDR3 comprises 13 residues. Trimming left V 1 base short and J 0 bases short, with 5 bases between. TCRdb recomputed calls from the RT-PCR reads with MiXCR, one row per CDR3 protein. The data show about 680,000 distinct CDR3 sequences, approximately 15% seen once. The clonotype comes from a female donor in good health, serving as a healthy control. Sequencing input: memory CD4+ T cells from blood. The rearrangement uses TRBV5-1 and TRBJ2-7; D gene ambiguous. CDR3 nucleotide sequence: TGCGCCAGCAGCTTGATCAGCTCCTACGAGCAGTACTTC. Translating it yields CASSLISSYEQYF.